These 26 T cell receptor beta chains were all obtained from the same sample, sequenced in a study of T cell responses to AZD1222 COVID-19 vaccine. The repertoire was sequenced with immunoSEQ multiplex PCR; TCRdb's copy has only in-frame clones and lacks some. This sample has over 120,000 clones, with about 86% found just once. The input for sequencing was peripheral blood, taken 28 days after the second AZD1222 dose. The receptors shown here come from an adult who received the AZD1222 COVID-19 vaccine.

The chain carries TRBV4-1 and TRBJ2-3; D is unresolved. The germline V gene encodes CDR1 MGHRA and CDR2 YSYEKL. Trimming pared 3 bases from V and 0 bases from J, leaving 10 bases between. This CDR3 region has 15 residues. For the CDR3, the DNA is TGCGCCAGCAGCCAGCTAGGGCTAAGCACAGATACGCAGTATTTT. Protein: CASSQLGLSTDTQYF.

V gene TRBV24-1 combines with J gene TRBJ2-2; D is ambiguous. The CDR3 consists of 13 residues. Trimming pared 8 bases from V and 2 bases from J, leaving 8 bases between. CDR1 and CDR2 from the germline V gene are KGHDR and SFDVKD. The CDR3: CATTETNTGELFF. DNA of the CDR3: TGTGCCACCACGGAAACCAACACCGGGGAGCTGTTTTTT.

The chain is built from TRBV28 and TRBJ1-5; D call uncertain. V lost 6 bases to trimming and J lost 11 bases, with 14 bases between them. The CDR3 consists of 12 residues. Germline lookup yields CDR1 MDHEN and CDR2 SYDVKM. The CDR3, as DNA: TGTGCCAGCAGAACCCTTATTCTGGCCCAGCATTTT. Encoded protein: CASRTLILAQHF.

The chain has TRBV5-8 and TRBJ2-1; TRBD2 matches 13 bases. The CDR3 is made up of 14 amino acids. CDR1 is SGHTS, CDR2 YDEGEE, per germline. V gave up 6 bases and J gave up 7 bases; unmatched junction bases: 4. The CDR3 protein is CASKGTSGKNEQFF. In DNA form, the CDR3 reads TGTGCCAGCAAGGGGACTAGCGGGAAGAATGAGCAGTTCTTC. Variable domain in full (rest from reference TRBV5-8 and TRBJ2-1): EAGVTQSPTHLIKTRGQQATLRCSPISGHTSVYWYQQALGLGLQFLLWYDEGEERNRGNFPPRFSGRQFPNYSSELNVNALELEDSALYLCASKGTSGKNEQFFGPGTRLTVL.

The V gene is TRBV29-1, the J gene TRBJ2-1; perhaps D is TRBD1 or TRBD2 (5 bases each). From germline, CDR1 is SQVTM and CDR2 ANQGSEA. Trimming stripped 2 bases from V and 2 bases from J, with 16 bases between. This CDR3 comprises 16 residues. CDR3 in DNA: TGCAGCGTTGAACCCGGGACCGCGACCACCTACAATGAGCAGTTCTTC. Protein sequence: CSVEPGTATTYNEQFF.

V and J are TRBV7-9 and TRBJ2-7, with 7 bases fitting TRBD2. V lost 2 bases to trimming and J lost 5 bases; unmatched junction nucleotides: 9. Germline values: CDR1 SEHNR, CDR2 FQNEAQ (reference sequence). CDR3 length: 15 residues. CDR3 protein: CASSLRSGTRDEQYF. The DNA of the CDR3 is TGTGCCAGCAGCTTAAGAAGCGGGACTCGGGACGAGCAGTACTTC.

This rearrangement joins TRBV3-1 (or the pseudogene TRBV3-2) to TRBJ1-6; TRBD1 is a possible D gene (5 bases). The CDR3 extends over 15 amino acids. Trimming stripped 2 bases from V and 7 bases from J, with 12 bases between. CDR1 and CDR2 (germline): LGHDT, YNNKEL (reference sequence). CDR3 nucleotides: TGTGCCAGCAGCCAACAGGGAATACGCAATTCACCCCTCCACTTT. It yields the protein CASSQQGIRNSPLHF.

The gene calls are TRBV13 and TRBJ2-7; tentative D call: TRBD1 (6 bases). Germline CDR1 is PRHDT and CDR2 is FYEKMQ (reference sequence). The CDR3 contains 13 residues. The germline V and J ends were trimmed by 1 base and 5 bases, with 9 bases remaining between them. DNA for the CDR3: TGTGCCAGCAGCTTAGACAGGGCCCACGAGCAGTACTTC. Translated, it gives CASSLDRAHEQYF.

The chain employs TRBV27 and TRBJ1-4, with no clear D. This CDR3 is built from 15 residues. V lost 0 bases to trimming and J lost 6 bases, with 11 bases between them. Germline V gene data show CDR1 as MNHEY and CDR2 as SMNVEV (reference sequence). The CDR3 spells CASSLSRVRDEKLFF. The CDR3 region has the DNA TGTGCCAGCAGTTTATCTAGGGTACGAGATGAAAAACTGTTTTTT.

The gene calls are TRBV6-5 and TRBJ1-2; 10 bases align to TRBD1. V lost 2 bases, J lost 5 bases, and 5 bases stayed unmatched. The CDR3 contains 15 residues. Germline V gene sequence: CDR1 MNHEY, CDR2 SVGAGI. The CDR3 spells CASSYRDRGRYGYTF. The CDR3 DNA is TGTGCCAGCAGTTACCGAGACAGGGGGCGTTATGGCTACACCTTC.

The CDR3 spells CASSQAAEGRNTEAFF. CDR3 bases: TGTGCCAGCAGCCAAGCGGCGGAGGGAAGGAACACTGAAGCTTTCTTT. V is TRBV4-2 and J is TRBJ1-1; the D is unclear. The germline V gene has CDR1 LGHNA and CDR2 YNFKEQ. V lost 1 base and J lost 1, with 13 bases in between. The CDR3 spans 16 residues.

The sample holds one count of this clone. The chain uses TRBV6-5 and TRBJ1-1, with D possibly being TRBD1 (6 bases). Deletions cut 8 bases from V and 3 bases from J, with 10 bases between. The CDR3 covers 12 residues. The germline CDR1 and CDR2 sequences are MNHEY and SVGAGI. The CDR3 spells CASQTGYTEAFF. In DNA, the CDR3 is TGTGCCAGCCAAACAGGGTACACTGAAGCTTTCTTT.

This chain links TRBV18 with TRBJ2-5, with 10 bases identical to TRBD1. Germline loops: CDR1 KGHSH, CDR2 LQKENI. This CDR3 is built from 16 residues. V lost 3 bases to trimming and J lost 4 bases; unmatched junction nucleotides: 8. In nucleotides, the CDR3 is TGTGCCAGCTCACCGGAGACAGGGGGCCTTCGAGAGACCCAGTACTTC. Translated: CASSPETGGLRETQYF.

This clone was seen a few times. This rearrangement joins TRBV27 to TRBJ1-5, with unresolved D. The CDR3 runs 13 residues. CDR1 MNHEY and CDR2 SMNVEV come from the germline V gene (reference sequence). Between the trimmed V and J ends, which lost 3 bases and 5 bases, there was a span of 8 bases. DNA for the CDR3: TGTGCCAGCAGTTTGTCAGATTATCAGCCCCAGCATTTT. Its translation is CASSLSDYQPQHF.

The chain uses TRBV16 and TRBJ1-2; no clear D. Looked up from germline, CDR1 is KGHSY and CDR2 is FQNENV. The V gene lost 1 base and the J gene lost 2 bases, with 8 bases spanning the gap. The CDR3 sequence is 14 residues long. CDR3 DNA sequence: TGTGCCAGCAGCCAATTACCGACCAACTATGGCTACACCTTC. It translates to CASSQLPTNYGYTF.

The chain links TRBV28 to TRBJ1-1, with D hard to call. From germline, CDR1 is MDHEN and CDR2 SYDVKM. The V gene lost 6 bases and the J gene lost 4 bases, with 15 bases spanning the gap. The length of the CDR3 is 14 residues. CDR3 amino acids: CASSPRPGITEAFF. The DNA of the CDR3 is TGTGCCAGCAGCCCCCGCCCTGGAATCACTGAAGCTTTCTTT.

The chain uses TRBV7-8 and TRBJ1-4; no firm D call. Trimming left V 3 bases short and J 0 bases short, with 8 bases between. Germline CDR1 reads SGHVS; CDR2 reads FQNEAQ. The CDR3 totals 15 residues. This chain's CDR3 is CASSFTGTTNEKLFF. CDR3 in DNA: TGTGCCAGCAGCTTTACCGGGACAACTAATGAAAAACTGTTTTTT.

The V and J genes are TRBV5-1 and TRBJ2-1; D perhaps matches TRBD2 (5 bases). Germline V gene data show CDR1 as SGHRS and CDR2 as YFSETQ. V lost 4 bases and J 8 bases, leaving 16 bases between the germline ends. The CDR3 is 14 residues long. CDR3 sequence reads: CASSRGGVRDEQFF. As DNA, the CDR3 is TGCGCCAGCAGCCGGGGTGGGGTAAGGGATGAGCAGTTCTTC.

The chain has TRBV30 and TRBJ1-6; TRBD1 agrees at 7 bases. Germline loops: CDR1 GTSNPN, CDR2 SVGIG (reference sequence). The length of the CDR3 is 15 residues. The V segment lost 3 bases and the J segment 6 bases; nucleotides outside the gene matches: 8. CDR3 coding DNA: TGTGCCTGGAGGCGACGGGGACAGACTAATTCACCCCTCCACTTT. Translation gives CAWRRRGQTNSPLHF.

The chain couples TRBV7-9 to TRBJ2-1; TRBD2 agrees at 12 bases. The germline V gene encodes CDR1 SEHNR and CDR2 FQNEAQ (reference sequence). There are 17 residues in the CDR3. With V trimmed by 3 bases and J by 1 base, 4 bases remained unmatched. As DNA, the CDR3 is TGTGCCAGCAGCTTTTTGACTAGCGGGGGATCCTACAATGAGCAGTTCTTC. It yields the protein CASSFLTSGGSYNEQFF.

For this clone: Other nucleotide sequences in the sample specify the same CDR3. V is TRBV5-1 and J is TRBJ1-2, with D unresolved. Trimming removed 2 bases at V and 2 bases at J, with 7 bases between. Germline CDR1 SGHRS, CDR2 YFSETQ. The CDR3 contains 13 residues. CDR3 protein: CASSLSENYGYTF. CDR3 DNA: TGCGCCAGCAGCTTATCGGAGAACTATGGCTACACCTTC. Based on the CDR3 plus reference TRBV5-1 and TRBJ1-2, the full variable domain is KAGVTQTPRYLIKTRGQQVTLSCSPISGHRSVSWYQQTPGQGLQFLFEYFSETQRNKGNFPGRFSGRQFSNSRSEMNVSTLELGDSALYLCASSLSENYGYTFGSGTRLTVV.

The chain links TRBV15 to TRBJ1-4, with D possibly TRBD1 on 5 matching bases. Germline CDR1 is LNHNV and CDR2 is YYDKDF (reference sequence). The CDR3 spans 17 residues. The ends were cut back, 0 bases at V and 3 bases at J, with 14 bases in the middle. CDR3: CATSRDPRGRSNEKLFF. For the CDR3, the DNA is TGTGCCACCAGCAGAGATCCCCGGGGACGGTCTAATGAAAAACTGTTTTTT.

J is TRBJ1-1 and V is TRBV10-2, with D maybe TRBD1 (5 bases). The CDR3 has 14 residues. The germline V gene has CDR1 WSHSY and CDR2 SAAADI. V was trimmed by 5 bases and J by 1 base, leaving 11 bases between them. The CDR3, as DNA: TGCGCCAGCAGTAGTGACAGACGGAACACTGAAGCTTTCTTT. The encoded protein is CASSSDRRNTEAFF.

This clone has only one observation. V gene TRBV7-2 combines with J gene TRBJ1-5; the match to TRBD1 covers 7 bases. The V segment lost 1 base and the J segment 7 bases; nucleotides outside the gene matches: 10. Germline CDR1 is SGHTA and CDR2 is FQGNSA. The CDR3 totals 16 residues. CDR3: CASSLGLRGMRQPQHF. The DNA for the CDR3 is TGTGCCAGCAGCTTAGGACTCAGGGGGATGCGCCAGCCCCAGCATTTT.

V and J are TRBV6-5 and TRBJ1-2; 9 bases line up with TRBD1. CDR1 is MNHEY and CDR2 is SVGAGI in the germline V gene. V shed 0 bases, J shed 10 bases, and the junction held 3 bases outside the gene matches. There are 13 residues in the CDR3. The CDR3 nucleotides are TGTGCCAGCAGTTACTCAGGGGACAGGGACTACACCTTC. This translates into CASSYSGDRDYTF.

The chain uses TRBV6-5 and TRBJ1-6; a possible D gene is TRBD1 (5 bases). Trimming left V 8 bases short and J 6 bases short, with 14 bases between. Looked up from germline, CDR1 is MNHEY and CDR2 is SVGAGI. CDR3 length: 14 amino acids. CDR3 region: CASSASGGNSPLHF. The CDR3 DNA sequence: TGTGCCAGCTCGGCTTCTGGGGGTAATTCACCCCTCCACTTT.